The clone carrying this TCR beta chain has at least ten counts. CDR1 and CDR2 (germline): SGHVS, FNYEAQ. CDR3 length equals 20 residues. Trimming cost V 1 base and J 0 bases, with 19 bases left between them. This sample is drawn from a study of T cells of healthy individuals. One entry per CDR3 protein, called by TCRdb with MiXCR from the 5' RACE reads. The profile shows tens of thousands of distinct CDR3 sequences, around 16% of them singletons. This chain connects TRBV7-6 to TRBJ1-6; D unresolved. The clonotype originates from a human donor in good health. CDR3 amino acids: CASSLEPGGRASSYNSPLHF. Written as DNA, the CDR3 is TGTGCCAGCAGCTTAGAACCCGGAGGGAGGGCGAGCTCCTATAATTCACCCCTCCACTTT.